One sample yielded the 32 T cell receptor beta chains listed below, sequenced in a study of blood T cell repertoires in COVID-19. Clones were read by immunoSEQ multiplex PCR, and TCRdb kept only the in-frame ones, dropping some. The top ten hold more than 9.5% of the sample, which has 60,000 to 75,000 clones, approximately 80% seen once. Material: peripheral blood. The receptors come from a woman of 80 years or more with acute or convalescent COVID-19.

The chain employs TRBV27 and TRBJ2-3; TRBD2 matches 8 bases. V was pared by 6 bases and J by 0 bases, with 2 bases of the junction left unmatched. The CDR3 contains 14 residues. Germline V gene sequence: CDR1 MNHEY, CDR2 SMNVEV (reference sequence). CDR3 residues: CASRLAGSTDTQYF. CDR3 coding DNA: TGTGCCAGCAGGCTAGCGGGTAGCACAGATACGCAGTATTTT.

This clone was observed a single time. The chain uses TRBV6-5 and TRBJ2-3, with D perhaps matching TRBD1 (5 bases). Germline CDR1 MNHEY, CDR2 SVGAGI. Between the trimmed V and J ends, which lost 5 bases and 6 bases, there was a span of 9 bases. This CDR3 region has 12 residues. The CDR3 here is CASSRGLDTQYF. The CDR3 DNA reads TGTGCCAGCAGTAGGGGCCTGGATACGCAGTATTTT.

The rearrangement links TRBV7-9 to TRBJ2-5; 7 bases match TRBD1. Per the germline V gene, CDR1 is SEHNR and CDR2 is FQNEAQ (reference sequence). The V segment lost 4 bases and the J segment 2 bases; nucleotides outside the gene matches: 1. The length of the CDR3 is 13 residues. CDR3 protein: CASSWDSQETQYF. CDR3 DNA: TGTGCCAGCAGCTGGGACAGTCAAGAGACCCAGTACTTC.

This clone was observed a handful of times. The chain carries TRBV6-5 and TRBJ1-2; tentatively, D is TRBD1 (6 bases). The V and J ends lost 6 bases and 5 bases respectively, with 16 bases between them. Germline V gene sequence: CDR1 MNHEY, CDR2 SVGAGI. The CDR3 extends over 14 amino acids. The CDR3 reads CASRSSGTSYGYTF. The CDR3 DNA is TGTGCCAGCAGATCCTCCGGGACAAGTTATGGCTACACCTTC.

V usage is TRBV6-1 and J usage is TRBJ1-3; D is unclear. The CDR3 contains 16 residues. Germline loops: CDR1 MNHNS, CDR2 SASEGT. The V and J ends lost 4 bases and 0 bases respectively, with 13 bases between them. The CDR3 here is CASSGKVESSGNTIYF. The CDR3 DNA reads TGTGCCAGCAGTGGAAAGGTGGAGAGCTCTGGAAACACCATATATTTT.

The chain recombines TRBV6-6 with TRBJ1-5; D ambiguous. Germline V lookup: CDR1 MNHNY, CDR2 SVGAGI (reference sequence). V was shortened by 2 bases and J by 2 bases, with 7 bases between the two germline ends. The CDR3 is made up of 14 amino acids. The CDR3 region has the DNA TGTGCCAGCAGTTACGGAGTAGGCAATCAGCCCCAGCATTTT. Its protein is CASSYGVGNQPQHF.

This clone turned up a few times. The CDR3 is CASKTTGTNTEAFF. DNA of the CDR3: TGTGCCAGTAAGACGACAGGGACGAACACTGAAGCTTTCTTT. The chain joins TRBV19 to TRBJ1-1; 7 bases match TRBD1. V shed 7 bases and J 1 base; nucleotides not matched to a gene: 6. Looked up from germline, CDR1 is LNHDA and CDR2 is SQIVND (reference sequence). The CDR3 extends over 14 amino acids. The whole variable domain, filled in from reference TRBV19 and TRBJ1-1, reads DGGITQSPKYLFRKEGQNVTLSCEQNLNHDAMYWYRQDPGQGLRLIYYSQIVNDFQKGDIAEGYSVSREKKESFPLTVTSAQKNPTAFYLCASKTTGTNTEAFFGQGTRLTVV.

The V call is TRBV19, the J call TRBJ1-5; D call uncertain. The CDR3 length is 16 residues. CDR1 LNHDA and CDR2 SQIVND come from the germline V gene (reference sequence). V lost 6 bases and J 3 bases, leaving 18 bases between the germline ends. CDR3 sequence reads: CASSQPGIYFNQPQHF. The CDR3 DNA sequence: TGTGCCAGTAGCCAGCCCGGGATATATTTCAATCAGCCCCAGCATTTT.

The V call is TRBV4-1, the J call TRBJ1-2; 7 bases agree with TRBD1. Germline V lookup: CDR1 MGHRA, CDR2 YSYEKL. V gave up 0 bases and J gave up 6 bases; unmatched junction bases: 7. This CDR3 is built from 15 residues. This chain's CDR3 is CASSQEVRQGHGYTF. DNA for the CDR3: TGCGCCAGCAGCCAAGAGGTGAGACAGGGCCATGGCTACACCTTC.

The chain joins TRBV6-5 to TRBJ2-7; 7 nucleotides agree with TRBD2. CDR1 and CDR2 (germline): MNHEY, SVGAGI. Unmatched junction bases numbered 10, after V lost 4 bases and J lost 1 base. The CDR3 sequence is 16 residues long. CDR3 region: CASSSPAGLRSYEQYF. The DNA for the CDR3 is TGTGCCAGCAGTTCCCCAGCGGGGTTGAGGTCCTACGAGCAGTACTTC.

The genes are TRBV5-1 and TRBJ1-2; TRBD1 agrees at 7 bases. Germline V gene sequence: CDR1 SGHRS, CDR2 YFSETQ. The CDR3 covers 15 residues. Germline trimming cut 0 bases from V and 5 bases from J; bases unmatched to any gene: 7. CDR3 loop: CASSLGDRATYGYTF. CDR3 in DNA: TGCGCCAGCAGCTTGGGTGACAGGGCGACGTATGGCTACACCTTC.

This chain uses TRBV30 with TRBJ2-5; TRBD2 aligns across 8 bases. The CDR3 is 13 amino acids. CDR1 is GTSNPN and CDR2 is SVGIG in the germline V gene (reference sequence). CDR3 sequence (DNA): TGTGCGACAAGAGCGGGGGCCCAAGAGACCCAGTACTTC. Translation: CATRAGAQETQYF.

V and J are TRBV5-1 and TRBJ2-7; 10 bases align to TRBD1. CDR3 length: 17 residues. Germline trimming cut 0 bases from V and 0 bases from J; bases unmatched to any gene: 6. Germline loops: CDR1 SGHRS, CDR2 YFSETQ. CDR3 in amino acids: CASSLEAGQGISYEQYF. The DNA for the CDR3 is TGCGCCAGCAGCTTGGAAGCGGGACAGGGGATCTCCTACGAGCAGTACTTC.

This clone was counted between two and nine times. The chain recombines TRBV28 with TRBJ1-5; TRBD1 might be the D (6 bases). This CDR3 has 16 amino acids. Looked up from germline, CDR1 is MDHEN and CDR2 is SYDVKM. Trimming took 6 bases from V and 4 from J, leaving 19 bases between them. Here the CDR3 DNA reads TGTGCCAGCAGCACTACCAGGGGATCAGGAAATCAGCCCCAGCATTTT. Protein: CASSTTRGSGNQPQHF.

This chain joins TRBV6-6 and TRBJ2-3, with D possibly TRBD2 on 6 matching bases. V gave up 3 bases and J gave up 0 bases, with 10 bases separating them. This CDR3 is 15 amino acids long. Germline V gene lookup returns CDR1 MNHNY and CDR2 SVGAGI (reference sequence). The CDR3 coding sequence is TGTGCCAGCAGTTATTTTAGCGGAAGCACAGATACGCAGTATTTT. Protein: CASSYFSGSTDTQYF.

This chain connects TRBV7-2 to TRBJ1-1; 7 bases are a match to TRBD1. Germline trimming cut 4 bases from V and 7 bases from J; bases unmatched to any gene: 3. The CDR3 spans 12 residues. CDR1 and CDR2 (germline): SGHTA, FQGNSA. The CDR3: CASSSTGIEAFF. The CDR3 DNA sequence: TGTGCCAGCAGCTCGACAGGGATTGAAGCTTTCTTT.

The chain joins TRBV5-6 to TRBJ1-5, with D possibly being TRBD1 (6 bases). Trimming left V 4 bases short and J 5 bases short, with 13 bases between. The CDR3 runs 14 residues. Germline loops: CDR1 SGHDT, CDR2 YYEEEE. The CDR3 loop reads CASSRGGIDQPQHF. The DNA for the CDR3 is TGTGCCAGCAGCCGAGGGGGTATAGATCAGCCCCAGCATTTT. Full variable domain (remainder filled in from reference TRBV5-6 and TRBJ1-5): DAGVTQSPTHLIKTRGQQVTLRCSPKSGHDTVSWYQQALGQGPQFIFQYYEEEERQRGNFPDRFSGHQFPNYSSELNVNALLLGDSALYLCASSRGGIDQPQHFGDGTRLSIL.

The rearrangement uses TRBV7-8 and TRBJ2-1; no clear D gene. Trimming stripped 5 bases from V and 5 bases from J, with 7 bases between. There are 12 residues in the CDR3. Germline V gene sequence: CDR1 SGHVS, CDR2 FQNEAQ. CDR3 protein: CASSPRDNEQFF. The DNA for the CDR3 is TGTGCCAGCAGCCCTCGGGACAATGAGCAGTTCTTC.

The V call is TRBV25-1, the J call TRBJ1-2; the match to TRBD1 covers 9 bases. Trimming took 1 base from V and 2 from J; bases not matched to a gene: 8. There are 17 residues in the CDR3. Germline CDR1 reads MGHDK; CDR2 reads SYGVNS. The CDR3 spells CASSEFITGGQNYGYTF. CDR3 in DNA: TGTGCCAGCAGTGAATTCATCACAGGGGGCCAGAACTATGGCTACACCTTC.

The chain couples TRBV29-1 to TRBJ2-1; TRBD1 might be the D (6 bases). This CDR3 spans 13 amino acids. The V gene's germline CDR1 is SQVTM and CDR2 ANQGSEA. Trimming stripped 6 bases from V and 4 bases from J, with 13 bases between. CDR3 coding DNA: TGCAGCGTGTTGAGGGGGTATTACAATGAGCAGTTCTTC. Amino acid sequence: CSVLRGYYNEQFF.

The table lists this clone with a count of one. The chain links TRBV2 to TRBJ1-1, with a possible D match to TRBD1 (6 bases). Germline V gives CDR1 SNHLY, CDR2 FYNNEI. V was cut by 7 bases and J by 1 base, with 22 bases left in between. This CDR3 spans 17 amino acids. CDR3 sequence: CASNEDSYPYGNTEAFF. The CDR3 bases are TGTGCCAGCAACGAGGACAGTTACCCCTATGGGAACACTGAAGCTTTCTTT.

V gene TRBV5-6 combines with J gene TRBJ1-1; D is unclear. Germline V lookup: CDR1 SGHDT, CDR2 YYEEEE. V lost 0 bases and J 2 bases, leaving 8 bases between the germline ends. The CDR3 is 14 amino acids. The chain's CDR3 is CASSLGPLNTEAFF. Written as DNA, the CDR3 is TGTGCCAGCAGCTTGGGCCCACTAAACACTGAAGCTTTCTTT. The whole variable domain, remainder taken from reference TRBV5-6 and TRBJ1-1, is DAGVTQSPTHLIKTRGQQVTLRCSPKSGHDTVSWYQQALGQGPQFIFQYYEEEERQRGNFPDRFSGHQFPNYSSELNVNALLLGDSALYLCASSLGPLNTEAFFGQGTRLTVV.

This chain uses TRBV2 with TRBJ2-2, with 10 positions matching TRBD2. This CDR3 region has 15 residues. V trimming: 6 bases; J trimming: 7 bases; junction bases outside the gene matches: 8. Germline CDR1 reads SNHLY; CDR2 reads FYNNEI. CDR3 in amino acids: CASRTLAGANGELFF. As DNA, the CDR3 is TGTGCCAGCAGAACCCTAGCGGGGGCGAACGGGGAGCTGTTTTTT.

This clone was recorded only once. The genes are TRBV6-5 and TRBJ1-2, with 9 bases aligning to TRBD1. Germline V CDR1 and CDR2: MNHEY, SVGAGI. The CDR3 sequence is 15 residues long. The J segment lost 6 bases and the V segment lost 5 bases, leaving 10 bases of the junction unmatched. The CDR3 bases are TGTGCCAGCAGTCGCATCGGGACAGGGCAAAATGGCTACACCTTC. It is translated as CASSRIGTGQNGYTF.

V usage is TRBV20-1 and J usage is TRBJ2-5; D is perhaps TRBD1 (5 bases). Germline V lookup: CDR1 DFQATT, CDR2 SNEGSKA (reference sequence). The V gene lost 5 bases and the J gene lost 1 base, with 5 bases spanning the gap. This CDR3 is built from 11 residues. The CDR3 nucleotides are TGCAGTGCTCAGGGCCAAGAGACCCAGTACTTC. Its protein product is CSAQGQETQYF.

This CDR3 reads CASSKGQGATNEKLFF. The CDR3 DNA reads as TGCGCCAGCAGCAAAGGACAGGGGGCAACTAATGAAAAACTGTTTTTT. The rearrangement links TRBV4-1 to TRBJ1-4; TRBD1 agrees at 10 bases. Trimming removed 5 bases from V and 0 bases from J; junction bases left unmatched: 3. Germline V gene sequence: CDR1 MGHRA, CDR2 YSYEKL. CDR3 length: 16 residues.

The J gene is TRBJ1-2, the V gene TRBV10-3; D is perhaps TRBD1 (6 bases). CDR1 and CDR2 (germline): ENHRY, SYGVKD. V was clipped by 6 bases and J by 2 bases, with 10 bases between them. The CDR3 loop spans 13 amino acids. The CDR3 bases are TGTGCCATCAGCTATGGACAGAACTATGGCTACACCTTC. Translating gives CAISYGQNYGYTF.

Comments on this clone: One end of the junction fails to match germline, which may point to a read error. The CDR3: CASSYGSDRTYEQYF. The CDR3 region has the DNA TGTGCTAGCAGCTACGGGTCGGACAGAACCTACGAGCAGTACTTC. The V gene is TRBV7-7, the J gene TRBJ2-7, with D possibly TRBD1 on 6 matching bases. CDR1 SSHAT and CDR2 FNYEAQ come from the germline V gene (reference sequence). CDR3 length: 15 amino acids.

The gene calls are TRBV10-3 and TRBJ2-5, with 15 bases fitting TRBD2. Looked up from germline, CDR1 is ENHRY and CDR2 is SYGVKD. The CDR3 runs 16 residues. Losses at the gene ends were 10 bases for V and 5 bases for J; bases not matched to a gene: 11. The CDR3 spells CATTGTSGGFGETQYF. CDR3 DNA: TGTGCCACTACCGGGACTAGCGGGGGGTTTGGGGAGACCCAGTACTTC.

The V and J genes are TRBV6-5 and TRBJ1-4, with D uncertain. CDR1 and CDR2 (germline): MNHEY, SVGAGI. Trimming removed 7 bases from V and 3 bases from J, with 9 bases in between. This CDR3 spans 13 amino acids. In DNA form, the CDR3 reads TGTGCCAGCATAACAGAATCTAATGAAAAACTGTTTTTT. Amino acids: CASITESNEKLFF.

The rearrangement joins TRBV10-2 to TRBJ2-5, with 10 bases matching TRBD2. There are 14 residues in the CDR3. V lost 6 bases and J lost 5; bases outside the gene matches: 6. CDR1 and CDR2 from the germline V gene are WSHSY and SAAADI. The CDR3 coding sequence is TGCGCCAGCAGCGGGACTAGCGTTGGTGAGACCCAGTACTTC. Translating it yields CASSGTSVGETQYF.

This chain uses TRBV5-1 with TRBJ1-1; D possibly corresponds to TRBD1 (5 bases). From germline, CDR1 is SGHRS and CDR2 YFSETQ. Trimming took 0 bases from V and 3 from J, leaving 12 bases between them. The CDR3 totals 15 residues. The CDR3 bases are TGCGCCAGCAGCTTGGTGGGGGAGGTGGACACTGAAGCTTTCTTT. It specifies CASSLVGEVDTEAFF.